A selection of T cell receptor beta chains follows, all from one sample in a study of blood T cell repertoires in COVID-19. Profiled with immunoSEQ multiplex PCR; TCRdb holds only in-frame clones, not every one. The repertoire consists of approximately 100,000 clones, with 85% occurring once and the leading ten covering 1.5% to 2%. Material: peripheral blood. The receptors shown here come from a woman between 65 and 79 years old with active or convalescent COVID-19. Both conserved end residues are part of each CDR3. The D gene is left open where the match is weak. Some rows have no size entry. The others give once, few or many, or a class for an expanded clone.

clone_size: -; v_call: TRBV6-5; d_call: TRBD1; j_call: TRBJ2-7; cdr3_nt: TGTGCCAGCAGTCCGACAGGGGGCTTTTACGAGCAGTACTTC; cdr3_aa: CASSPTGGFYEQYF
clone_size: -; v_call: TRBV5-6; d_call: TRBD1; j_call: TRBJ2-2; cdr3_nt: TGTGCCAGCAGCCCCCGGACAGGGACGAACACCGGGGAGCTGTTTTTT; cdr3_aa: CASSPRTGTNTGELFF
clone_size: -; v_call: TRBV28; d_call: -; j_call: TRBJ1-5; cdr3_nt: TGTGCCTCCGGGGGGAGGGGTCATCAGCCCCAGCATTTT; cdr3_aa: CASGGRGHQPQHF
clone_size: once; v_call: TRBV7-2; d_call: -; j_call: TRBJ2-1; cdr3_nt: TGTGCCAGCAGCTTAGATCAATACAATGAGCAGTTCTTC; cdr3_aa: CASSLDQYNEQFF
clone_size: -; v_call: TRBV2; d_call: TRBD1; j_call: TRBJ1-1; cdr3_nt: TGTGCCAGCAGTGAGGGGACAGGGGGCACTGAAGCTTTCTTT; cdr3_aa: CASSEGTGGTEAFF
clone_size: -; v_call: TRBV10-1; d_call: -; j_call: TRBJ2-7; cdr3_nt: TGCGCCAGCAGTGGGGACACTTACGAGCAGTACTTC; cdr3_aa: CASSGDTYEQYF
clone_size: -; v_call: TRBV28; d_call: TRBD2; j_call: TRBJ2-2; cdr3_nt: TGTGCCAGCAGCCGACCTAGCGGGAGCGGTTTCGGGGAGCTGTTTTTT; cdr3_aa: CASSRPSGSGFGELFF
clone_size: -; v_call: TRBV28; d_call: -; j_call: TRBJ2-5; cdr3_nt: TGTGCCAGCAGTTTTTACGGGGGAGTTATGGCCCAGTACTTC; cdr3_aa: CASSFYGGVMAQYF
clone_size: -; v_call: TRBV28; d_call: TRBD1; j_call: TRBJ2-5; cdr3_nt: TGTGCCAGCAGGCCCACGGACAGGCAGGGGGAGACCCAGTACTTC; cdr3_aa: CASRPTDRQGETQYF
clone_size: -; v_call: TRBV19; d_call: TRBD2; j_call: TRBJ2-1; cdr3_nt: TGTGCCAGTAGTTCCACCCCTAGCGGACTCTCCTACAATGAGCAGTTCTTC; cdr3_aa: CASSSTPSGLSYNEQFF
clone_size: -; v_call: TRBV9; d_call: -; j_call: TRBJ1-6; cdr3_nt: TGTGCCAGCAGCGTAGGTAAAGAGTCACCCCTCCACTTT; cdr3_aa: CASSVGKESPLHF
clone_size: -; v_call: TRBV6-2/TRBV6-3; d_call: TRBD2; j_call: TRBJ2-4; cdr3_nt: TGTGCCAGCAGCTCCTTTAGCGGGAGGGTCTCTAAAAACATTCAGTACTTC; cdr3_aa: CASSSFSGRVSKNIQYF
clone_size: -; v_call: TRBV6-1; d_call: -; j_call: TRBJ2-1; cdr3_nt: TGTGCCAGCAGTGACGCGGGAGAGCAGTTCTTC; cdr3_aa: CASSDAGEQFF
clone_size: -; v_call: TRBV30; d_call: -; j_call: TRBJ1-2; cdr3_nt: TGTGCCTGGAACGAGAGAGGTTATGGCTACACCTTC; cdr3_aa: CAWNERGYGYTF
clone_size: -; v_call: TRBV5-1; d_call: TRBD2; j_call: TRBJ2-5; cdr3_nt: TGCGCCAGCAGCCTGACTAGCCCTGGTGGGGAGACCCAGTACTTC; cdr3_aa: CASSLTSPGGETQYF
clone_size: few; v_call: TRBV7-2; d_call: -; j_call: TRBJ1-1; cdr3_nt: TGTGCCAGCAGCTTAGCGCGACGGGGAAGAGGAGCTTTCTTT; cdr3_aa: CASSLARRGRGAFF
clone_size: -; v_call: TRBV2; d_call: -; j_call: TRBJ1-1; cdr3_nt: TGTGCCAGCAGTGGGTATACCGGGAAGGAAGCTTTCTTT; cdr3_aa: CASSGYTGKEAFF
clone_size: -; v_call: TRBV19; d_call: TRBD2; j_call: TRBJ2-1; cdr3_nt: TGTGCCAGTAGTATAGGGAGCGGGGGGACATACAATGAGCAGTTCTTC; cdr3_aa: CASSIGSGGTYNEQFF
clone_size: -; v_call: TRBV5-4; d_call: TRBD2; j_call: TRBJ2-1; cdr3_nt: TGTGCCAGCAGCATTAGCGGGGTCTCCTACAATGAGCAGTTCTTC; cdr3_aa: CASSISGVSYNEQFF
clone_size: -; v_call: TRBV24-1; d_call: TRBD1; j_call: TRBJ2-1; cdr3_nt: TGTGCCACCAGTGCTCACGGGACAGGGGGCTTCGGGCAGTTCTTC; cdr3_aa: CATSAHGTGGFGQFF
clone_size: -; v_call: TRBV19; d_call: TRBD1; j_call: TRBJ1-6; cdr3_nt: TGTGCCAGTAGGCGGACAGGGGCCGATTATAATTCACCCCTCCACTTT; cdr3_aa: CASRRTGADYNSPLHF
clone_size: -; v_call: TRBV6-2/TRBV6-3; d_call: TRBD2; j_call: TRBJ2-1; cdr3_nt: TGTGCCAGCAGTCAACGGACTAGCAGGTACAATGAGCAGTTCTTC; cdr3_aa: CASSQRTSRYNEQFF
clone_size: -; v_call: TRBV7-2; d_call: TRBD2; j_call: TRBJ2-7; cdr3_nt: TGTGCCAGCAGCCAACTATCATGGACTAGCGGCGAGCAGTACTTC; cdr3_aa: CASSQLSWTSGEQYF
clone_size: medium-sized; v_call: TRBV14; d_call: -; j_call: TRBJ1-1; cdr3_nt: TGTGCCACCCAAAACACTGAAGCTTTCTTT; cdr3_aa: CATQNTEAFF
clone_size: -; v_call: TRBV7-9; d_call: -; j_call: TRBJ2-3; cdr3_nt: TGTGCCAGCAGCATCTACTCTAGGTCTGATACGCAGTATTTT; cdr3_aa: CASSIYSRSDTQYF
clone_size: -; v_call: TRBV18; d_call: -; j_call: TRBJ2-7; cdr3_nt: TGTGCCAGCTCACGTTCGCGGGACAGAACCTACGAGCAGTACTTC; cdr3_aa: CASSRSRDRTYEQYF
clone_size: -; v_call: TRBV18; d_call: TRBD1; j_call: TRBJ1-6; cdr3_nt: TGTGCCAGCTCGCCAACAGGGGAAGTTAATTCACCCCTCCACTTT; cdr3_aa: CASSPTGEVNSPLHF
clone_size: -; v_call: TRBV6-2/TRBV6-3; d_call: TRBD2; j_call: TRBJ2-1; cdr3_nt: TGTGCCAGCAGTTACTCTGGCGGGAGGGCCGACGAGCAGTTCTTC; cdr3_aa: CASSYSGGRADEQFF
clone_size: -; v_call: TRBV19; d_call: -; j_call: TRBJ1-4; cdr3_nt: TGTGCCAGTAGTATTAATATCCAGGGGTACTACGAAAAACTGTTTTTT; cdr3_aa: CASSINIQGYYEKLFF
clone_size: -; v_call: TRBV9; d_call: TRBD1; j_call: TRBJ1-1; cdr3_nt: TGTGCCTCCTCCCGCCAGGGGGGCCTGAACACTGAAGCTTTCTTT; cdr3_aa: CASSRQGGLNTEAFF
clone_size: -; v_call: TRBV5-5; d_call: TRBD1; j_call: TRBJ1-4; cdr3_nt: TGTGCCAGCAGCTTCAGGGGGCAAACTAATGAAAAACTGTTTTTT; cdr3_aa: CASSFRGQTNEKLFF
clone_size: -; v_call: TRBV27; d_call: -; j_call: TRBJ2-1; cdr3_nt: TGTGCCAGCAGTTTAGAAACGGGACTTAGACTCTTCTTC; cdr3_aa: CASSLETGLRLFF
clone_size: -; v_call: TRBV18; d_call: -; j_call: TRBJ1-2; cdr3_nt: TGTGCCAGCTCACCACCGGTCCAGGCCTTCTATGGCTACACCTTC; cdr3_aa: CASSPPVQAFYGYTF
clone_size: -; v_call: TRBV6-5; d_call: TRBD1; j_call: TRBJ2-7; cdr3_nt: TGTGCCAGCAGGCAGGGACAGGGGATAGGCTACGAGCAGTACTTC; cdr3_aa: CASRQGQGIGYEQYF
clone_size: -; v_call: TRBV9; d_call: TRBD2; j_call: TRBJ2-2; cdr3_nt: TGTGCCAGCAGCGTAGTTAGCGGGAGAGGGGCCGGGGAGCTGTTTTTT; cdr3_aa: CASSVVSGRGAGELFF
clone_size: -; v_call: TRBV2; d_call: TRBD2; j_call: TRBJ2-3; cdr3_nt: TGTGCCAGCAGGGGACTAGCGGTGAGCACAGATACGCAGTATTTT; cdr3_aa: CASRGLAVSTDTQYF
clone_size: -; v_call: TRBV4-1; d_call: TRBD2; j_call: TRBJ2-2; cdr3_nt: TGCGCCAGCAGCCCGCGGGGGACGGGAGGCACCGGGGAGCTGTTTTTT; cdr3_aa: CASSPRGTGGTGELFF
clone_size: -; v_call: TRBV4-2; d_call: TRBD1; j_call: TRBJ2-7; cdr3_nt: TGTGCCAGCAGCCAAGATCTGCGGACAGGGGACGAGCAGTACTTC; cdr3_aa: CASSQDLRTGDEQYF
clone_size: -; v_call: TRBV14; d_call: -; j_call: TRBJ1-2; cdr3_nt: TGTGCCAGCAGCTTAAGGGCACCACAGGATTCTAACTATGGCTACACCTTC; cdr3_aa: CASSLRAPQDSNYGYTF
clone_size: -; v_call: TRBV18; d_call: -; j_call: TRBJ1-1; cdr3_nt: TGTGCCAGCTCACCACGGACGGGAACGAACACTGAAGCTTTCTTT; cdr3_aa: CASSPRTGTNTEAFF
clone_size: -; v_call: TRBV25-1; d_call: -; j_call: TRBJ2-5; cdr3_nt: TGTGCCAGCAGTGGCCCGGGGCAAGAGACCCAGTACTTC; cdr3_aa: CASSGPGQETQYF
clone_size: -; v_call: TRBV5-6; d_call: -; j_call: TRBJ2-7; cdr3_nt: TGTGCCAGCAGCGAGACAGAAGCCTACGAGCAGTACTTC; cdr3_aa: CASSETEAYEQYF
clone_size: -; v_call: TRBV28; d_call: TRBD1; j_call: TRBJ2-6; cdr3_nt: TGTGCCAGCAGTTTAGGACAGGGGATATCTGGGGCCAACGTCCTGACTTTC; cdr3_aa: CASSLGQGISGANVLTF
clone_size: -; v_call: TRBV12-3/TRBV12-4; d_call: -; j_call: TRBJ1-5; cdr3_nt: TGTGCCAGCAGCTCCTCCCAGCCCCAGCATTTT; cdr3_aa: CASSSSQPQHF
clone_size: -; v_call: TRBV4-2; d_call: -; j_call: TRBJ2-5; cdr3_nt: TGTGCCAGCAGCCAAGAAGCGACAGAAGAGACCCAGTACTTC; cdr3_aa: CASSQEATEETQYF
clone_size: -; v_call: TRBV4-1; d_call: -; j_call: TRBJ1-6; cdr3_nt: TGCGCCAGCAGCCACCGAGACAGAGATAATTCACCCCTCCACTTT; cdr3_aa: CASSHRDRDNSPLHF
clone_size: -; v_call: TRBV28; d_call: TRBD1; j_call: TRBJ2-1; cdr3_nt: TGTGCCAGCAGGGGGACCAGGGGGCCTTCATACAATGAGCAGTTCTTC; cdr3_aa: CASRGTRGPSYNEQFF
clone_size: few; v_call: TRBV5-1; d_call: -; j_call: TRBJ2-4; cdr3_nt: TGCGCCAGCAACCGAGGGAATCAAGATGATTTATGCTTC; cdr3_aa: CASNRGNQDDLCF